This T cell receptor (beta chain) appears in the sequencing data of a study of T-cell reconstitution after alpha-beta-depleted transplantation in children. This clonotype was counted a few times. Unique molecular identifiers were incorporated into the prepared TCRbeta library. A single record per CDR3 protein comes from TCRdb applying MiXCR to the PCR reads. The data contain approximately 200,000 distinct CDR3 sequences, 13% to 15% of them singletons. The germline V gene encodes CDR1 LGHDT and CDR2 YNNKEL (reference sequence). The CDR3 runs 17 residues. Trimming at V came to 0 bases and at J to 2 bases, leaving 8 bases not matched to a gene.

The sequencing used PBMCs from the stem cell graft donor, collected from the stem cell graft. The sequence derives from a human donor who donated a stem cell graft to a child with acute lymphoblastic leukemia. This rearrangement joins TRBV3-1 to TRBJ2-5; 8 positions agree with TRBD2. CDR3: CASSQDIASGLQETQYF. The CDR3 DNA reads TGTGCCAGCAGCCAAGATATCGCTAGCGGGTTGCAAGAGACCCAGTACTTC.